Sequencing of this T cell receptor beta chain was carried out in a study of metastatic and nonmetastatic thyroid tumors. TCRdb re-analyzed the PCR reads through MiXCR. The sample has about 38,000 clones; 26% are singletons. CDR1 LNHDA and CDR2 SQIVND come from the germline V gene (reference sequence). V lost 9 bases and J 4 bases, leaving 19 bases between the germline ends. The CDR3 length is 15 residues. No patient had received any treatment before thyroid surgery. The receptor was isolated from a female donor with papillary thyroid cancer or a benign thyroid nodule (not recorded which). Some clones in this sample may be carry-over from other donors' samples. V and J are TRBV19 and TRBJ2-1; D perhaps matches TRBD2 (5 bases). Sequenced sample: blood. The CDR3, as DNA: TGTGCCAGCGTACCTAGCTCAGGAATATACAATGAGCAGTTCTTC. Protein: CASVPSSGIYNEQFF. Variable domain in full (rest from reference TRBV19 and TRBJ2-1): DGGITQSPKYLFRKEGQNVTLSCEQNLNHDAMYWYRQDPGQGLRLIYYSQIVNDFQKGDIAEGYSVSREKKESFPLTVTSAQKNPTAFYLCASVPSSGIYNEQFFGPGTRLTVL.